This is a list of T cell receptor beta chains from one sample in a study of shared clonotypes between healthy human individuals. Sequencing was performed with immunoSEQ multiplex PCR; in TCRdb, only in-frame clones are kept and a portion is missing. The data hold some 2,100,000 clones, with almost 96% observed a single time. The specimen sequenced was naive CD4+ T cells sorted from blood. Receptors originate from a man aged 18-30 years in good health. CDR3s include the opening cysteine and the closing phenylalanine or tryptophan. A D gene is named only where the DNA matches it firmly. Clone sizes are given selectively: once, few, many, or a class where the clone is expanded.

>TRBV2|NA|TRBD1|TRBJ1-2
TGTGCCAGCAAGAGAGACAGGGGCTTCTATGGCTACACCTTC
CASKRDRGFYGYTF
>TRBV4-1|NA|NA|TRBJ1-4
TGCGCCAGCAGCCGAATTCTCTGGGCGTCTAATGAAAAACTGTTTTTT
CASSRILWASNEKLFF
>TRBV4-3|once|TRBD1|TRBJ2-7
TGCGCCAGCAGCCCTGACAGGGCAGCCTTCTACGAGCAGTACTTC
CASSPDRAAFYEQYF
>TRBV11-2|NA|NA|TRBJ2-7
TGTGCCAGCAGCTTAAGGACTACCGACTCCAAGCAGTACTTC
CASSLRTTDSKQYF
>TRBV29-1|NA|TRBD1|TRBJ1-4
TGCAGCGTTGGAGGGACAGGGTATGAAAAACTGTTTTTT
CSVGGTGYEKLFF
>TRBV5-1|NA|NA|TRBJ2-1
TGCGCCAGCGGGCCTAAGGTAGAGCAGTTCTTC
CASGPKVEQFF
>TRBV30|NA|TRBD1|TRBJ1-6
TGTGCCTGGAGGCTCCCTCCGGGACAGGGGAATAATTCACCCCTCCACTTT
CAWRLPPGQGNNSPLHF
>TRBV5-1|NA|NA|TRBJ1-6
TGCGCCAGCAGCTTGACAGGCTCGAGCACCAATTCACCCCTCCACTTT
CASSLTGSSTNSPLHF
>TRBV6-6|NA|TRBD2|TRBJ2-7
TGTGCCAGCAGTTACTCGGGAACTAGCGGGAACAAGCAGTACTTC
CASSYSGTSGNKQYF
>TRBV6-5|NA|NA|TRBJ2-3
TGTGCCAGCAGCCGGGGTACCCCTAGCACAGATACGCAGTATTTT
CASSRGTPSTDTQYF
>TRBV12-1|NA|NA|TRBJ1-6
TGTGCCAGCAGCCCTCTGGGGACAGGGGATTCACCCCTCCACTTT
CASSPLGTGDSPLHF
>TRBV7-2|NA|TRBD1|TRBJ1-5
TGTGCCAGCAGCTTAAACAGGGGTACCAATCAGCCCCAGCATTTT
CASSLNRGTNQPQHF
>TRBV11-2|NA|TRBD2|TRBJ2-3
TGTGCCAGCAGCTTAGAACTAGCGGGGGGGGATACGCAGTATTTT
CASSLELAGGDTQYF
>TRBV2|once|NA|TRBJ2-3
TGTGCCAGCAGTGGCGGCCCACGGGAACTAGCCTATACGCAGTATTTT
CASSGGPRELAYTQYF
>TRBV5-1|NA|NA|TRBJ1-4
TGCGCCAGCAGCGATCGACAGGCTACTAATGAAAAACTGTTTTTT
CASSDRQATNEKLFF
>TRBV21-1|NA|NA|TRBJ1-5
TGTGCCAGCAGCAAAGTGGGGGGGACGAGGAATCAGCCCCAGCATTTT
CASSKVGGTRNQPQHF
>TRBV11-2|NA|NA|TRBJ2-7
TGTGCCAGCAGCAAAAGTGGGAGCTCCTACGAGCAGTACTTC
CASSKSGSSYEQYF
>TRBV10-1|once|TRBD1|TRBJ1-1
TGCGCCAGCAGTACAGGGGTGAACACTGAAGCTTTCTTT
CASSTGVNTEAFF
>TRBV15|NA|TRBD1|TRBJ1-5
TGTGCCACGACCCCGGACAGGGGATTACAGCCCCAGCATTTT
CATTPDRGLQPQHF
>TRBV28|NA|TRBD1|TRBJ1-2
TGTGCCAGCAGTATAACAGGGGGCCTCTATGGCTACACCTTC
CASSITGGLYGYTF
>TRBV19|few|NA|TRBJ1-2
TGTGCCAGTAGTATAGAAGTCGGGAGCTATGGCTACACCTTC
CASSIEVGSYGYTF
>TRBV5-1|NA|TRBD1|TRBJ2-7
TGCGCCAGCAGCTTAAAGACAGGGGGCATCGAGCAGTACTTC
CASSLKTGGIEQYF
>TRBV2|NA|TRBD1|TRBJ2-3
TGTGCCAGCAATCGGGACAGGGGTGGAACAGATACGCAGTATTTT
CASNRDRGGTDTQYF
>TRBV28|NA|NA|TRBJ2-3
TGTGCCAGCAGTATCAGGGGGGGCACAGATACGCAGTATTTT
CASSIRGGTDTQYF
>TRBV19|NA|NA|TRBJ1-2
TGTGCCAGTAGTATCTCCACTGGTGGCTACACCTTC
CASSISTGGYTF
>TRBV19|few|NA|TRBJ1-2
TGTGCCAGTACCTCAAGGACGGTCGGCTATGGCTACACCTTC
CASTSRTVGYGYTF
>TRBV10-3|once|NA|TRBJ2-3
TGTGCCATCAGTTCAGGGATTAGCACAGATACGCAGTATTTT
CAISSGISTDTQYF
>TRBV11-3|NA|NA|TRBJ2-7
TGTGCCAGCAGCCGAGGGGGGGACTCCTACGAGCAGTACTTC
CASSRGGDSYEQYF
>TRBV2|NA|NA|TRBJ2-2
TGTGCCAGCAGGGACAGAAACACCGGGGAGCTGTTTTTT
CASRDRNTGELFF
>TRBV5-1|NA|NA|TRBJ2-3
TGCGCCGGACGAGCGGGCCATAGCACAGATACGCAGTATTTT
CAGRAGHSTDTQYF
>TRBV7-8|NA|TRBD1|TRBJ2-3
TGTGCCAGCAGCGCCCGGGACAGCAGCACAGATACGCAGTATTTT
CASSARDSSTDTQYF
>TRBV6-5|NA|NA|TRBJ2-7
TGTGCCAGCAGTAGGAGCGGCAGAGCCTACGAGCAGTACTTC
CASSRSGRAYEQYF
>TRBV30|NA|TRBD1|TRBJ1-4
TGTGCCTGGACCCGACAGGGGGCGGCCTCAACTAATGAAAAACTGTTTTTT
CAWTRQGAASTNEKLFF
>TRBV9|NA|NA|TRBJ1-4
TGTGCCAGCAGCGCCGAGGAGGGCACTAATGAAAAACTGTTTTTT
CASSAEEGTNEKLFF
>TRBV11-2|NA|TRBD2|TRBJ2-5
TGTGCCAGCAGCTCCCCAAGTAGCGGGAGACAAGAGACCCAGTACTTC
CASSSPSSGRQETQYF
>TRBV5-4|NA|NA|TRBJ2-6
TGTGCCAGCAGCTTACGGGGCTCTGGGGCCAACGTCCTGACTTTC
CASSLRGSGANVLTF
>TRBV28|NA|NA|TRBJ2-1
TGTGCCAGCAGTTTAGCGCAGGGGAGCTGGAATGAGCAGTTCTTC
CASSLAQGSWNEQFF
>TRBV15|NA|NA|TRBJ2-7
TGTGCCACCAGCAGAGAGGAGGCGCGCTCCTACGAGCAGTACTTC
CATSREEARSYEQYF
>TRBV5-1|NA|NA|TRBJ2-5
TGCGCCAGCAGCTTGGTGGCTAACCAAGAGACCCAGTACTTC
CASSLVANQETQYF
>TRBV6-5|NA|TRBD2|TRBJ2-7
TGTGCCAGCAGTATAGCGGGACGGTACGAGCAGTACTTC
CASSIAGRYEQYF
>TRBV7-2|NA|TRBD1|TRBJ2-1
TGTGCCAGCAGCTTAGGACAGGGCCTTGAGCAGTTCTTC
CASSLGQGLEQFF
>TRBV6-6|NA|TRBD2|TRBJ2-3
TGTGCCAATGGGGCTAGCGGGGGCACAGATACGCAGTATTTT
CANGASGGTDTQYF
>TRBV6-6|NA|NA|TRBJ2-1
TGTGCCAGCAGACCACCGGCCCCGGATGAGCAGTTCTTC
CASRPPAPDEQFF
>TRBV18|once|TRBD1|TRBJ1-1
TGTGCCAGCTCTCAAATCAGGGGGCTAAACACTGAAGCTTTCTTT
CASSQIRGLNTEAFF
>TRBV28|NA|NA|TRBJ1-1
TGTGCCAGGGATAGGACCCCCAAGAGGAACACTGAAGCTTTCTTT
CARDRTPKRNTEAFF
>TRBV4-2|NA|NA|TRBJ1-1
TGTGCCAGCAGCCAATCCCCGACACGAGACGACACTGAAGCTTTCTTT
CASSQSPTRDDTEAFF
>TRBV5-1|once|NA|TRBJ1-6
TGCGCCAGCAGCTCCGGGACCGAAAATTCACCCCTCCACTTT
CASSSGTENSPLHF
>TRBV19|NA|TRBD1|TRBJ1-2
TGTGCCAGTACCATATACGGGACAGGCCGCGGCTACACCTTC
CASTIYGTGRGYTF
>TRBV27|NA|TRBD1|TRBJ1-2
TGTGCCAGCAGTGAGGGGACAGGGGGCTCCTATGGCTACACCTTC
CASSEGTGGSYGYTF
>TRBV5-6|NA|NA|TRBJ2-2
TGTGCCAGCAGCTTTCTTAGGAGCACCGGGGAGCTGTTTTTT
CASSFLRSTGELFF
>TRBV20-1|NA|TRBD1|TRBJ2-7
TGCAGTGCTCAGGGGGCCTACGAGCAGTACTTC
CSAQGAYEQYF
>TRBV9|NA|NA|TRBJ2-2
TGTGCCAGCAGCGTAGGGCGGTCGACGAACACCGGGGAGCTGTTTTTT
CASSVGRSTNTGELFF
>TRBV2|NA|TRBD1|TRBJ1-5
TGTGCCAGCAGTGCGAGGGGGCTTGGTCTTAGCAATCAGCCCCAGCATTTT
CASSARGLGLSNQPQHF
>TRBV9|NA|TRBD1|TRBJ1-2
TGTGCCAGCAGCGTAGCGGGGGTTCGACAGGGAACCTATGGCTACACCTTC
CASSVAGVRQGTYGYTF
>TRBV19|once|NA|TRBJ1-6
TGTGCCAGTCAGGCAGCAGAGTCACCCCTCCACTTT
CASQAAESPLHF